This T cell receptor beta chain was retrieved from a study of CD8 T cells in ankylosing spondylitis. Study-wide points: Those disease-linked clones were CD8+; they were also relatively rare in peripheral blood. According to the report, clones linked to the disease were significantly enriched in matched synovial fluid samples taken from ankylosing spondylitis patients.

As the method for making TCR beta libraries, quantitative 5'-RACE with molecular barcodes was used. Via MiXCR, TCRdb re-called the 5' RACE reads, giving one row per CDR3 protein. The sample lists some 300,000 distinct CDR3 sequences; 20% were seen once. The germline V gene encodes CDR1 SGHTA and CDR2 FQGNSA. The V end was cut by 1 base, the J end by 4 bases, with 8 bases between. The CDR3 is made up of 14 amino acids. This clonotype was found once. Its antigen is currently unknown. Input material: blood, either unsorted or a sorted T cell fraction (not recorded which). The chain couples TRBV7-2 to TRBJ1-5; no clear D gene. This TCR derives from a female donor with ankylosing spondylitis or in good health (not recorded which). CDR3 sequence (DNA): TGTGCCAGCAGCTTAGGGGAGGGAAATCAGCCCCAGCATTTT. It encodes CASSLGEGNQPQHF.